This record concerns one T cell receptor (beta chain) sequence. TCRdb reprocessed the PCR reads with MiXCR, giving one entry per CDR3 protein. The table records over 20,000 distinct CDR3 sequences, about 35% of them present only once. This sample is part of a study of tumor-infiltrating lymphocytes in oesophageal squamous cell carcinoma. Trimming pared 6 bases from V and 4 bases from J, leaving 15 bases between. The germline V gene encodes CDR1 MNHEY and CDR2 SMNVEV (reference sequence). The CDR3 extends over 14 amino acids. Sequencing was performed on esophageal tumor tissue. The clonotype was recovered from a female donor with esophageal squamous cell carcinoma. V gene TRBV27 combines with J gene TRBJ2-5, with a possible D match to TRBD1 (5 bases). The DNA of the CDR3 is TGTGCCAGCAGCTTCGCAGGGATGGGAGAGACCCAGTACTTC. Its translation: CASSFAGMGETQYF.